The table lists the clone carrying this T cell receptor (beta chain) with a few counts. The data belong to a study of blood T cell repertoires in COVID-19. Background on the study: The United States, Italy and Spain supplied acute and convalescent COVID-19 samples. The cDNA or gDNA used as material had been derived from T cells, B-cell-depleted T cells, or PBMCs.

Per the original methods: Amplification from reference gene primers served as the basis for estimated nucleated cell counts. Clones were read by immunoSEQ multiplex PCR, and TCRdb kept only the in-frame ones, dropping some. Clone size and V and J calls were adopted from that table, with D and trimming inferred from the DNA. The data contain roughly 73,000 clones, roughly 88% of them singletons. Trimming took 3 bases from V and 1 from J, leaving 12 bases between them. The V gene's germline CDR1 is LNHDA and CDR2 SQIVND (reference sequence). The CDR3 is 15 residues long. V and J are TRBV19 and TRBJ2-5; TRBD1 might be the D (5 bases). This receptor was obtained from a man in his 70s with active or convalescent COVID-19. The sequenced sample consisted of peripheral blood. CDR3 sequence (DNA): TGTGCCAGTAGTATGCACAGGCTACCCCAAGAGACCCAGTACTTC. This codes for CASSMHRLPQETQYF.